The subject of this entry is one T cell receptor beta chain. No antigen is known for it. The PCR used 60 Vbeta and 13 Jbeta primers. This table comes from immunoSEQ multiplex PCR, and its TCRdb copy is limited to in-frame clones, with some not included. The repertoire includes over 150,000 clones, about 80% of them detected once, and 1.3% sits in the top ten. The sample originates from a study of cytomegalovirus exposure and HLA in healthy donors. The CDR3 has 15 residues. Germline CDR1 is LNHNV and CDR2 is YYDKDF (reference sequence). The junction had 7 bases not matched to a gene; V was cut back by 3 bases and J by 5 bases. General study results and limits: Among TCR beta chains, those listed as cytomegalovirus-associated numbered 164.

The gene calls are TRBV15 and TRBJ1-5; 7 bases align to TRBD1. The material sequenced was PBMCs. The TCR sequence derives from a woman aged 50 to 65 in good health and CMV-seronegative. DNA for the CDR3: TGTGCCACCAGCAGTCAGGGGACAGACCATCAGCCCCAGCATTTT. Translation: CATSSQGTDHQPQHF.